Each of the 7 T cell receptor beta chains below was sequenced from the same sample in a study of shared clonotypes between healthy human individuals. Only in-frame clones appear in the TCRdb table, and some are missing; sequencing was by immunoSEQ multiplex PCR. Of around 1.4 million clones in the sample, less than 99% were seen once. Material for sequencing was naive CD4+ T cells sorted from blood. Subset reported: CD45RA+ positively selected. Receptors were obtained from a man aged 30 to 39 in good health.

The V and J genes are TRBV7-2 and TRBJ2-5, with 7 bases matching TRBD1. CDR1 SGHTA and CDR2 FQGNSA come from the germline V gene. V shed 5 bases and J 4 bases; nucleotides not matched to a gene: 7. This CDR3 comprises 14 residues. The DNA for the CDR3 is TGTGCCAGCAGCAAGGGGGCTCTTCGAGAGACCCAGTACTTC. Its protein product is CASSKGALRETQYF.

The J gene is TRBJ2-4, the V gene TRBV7-9; D uncertain. Trimming shortened V by 6 bases and J by 1 base, and 4 bases separated the two germline ends. CDR3 length: 12 amino acids. CDR1 is SEHNR and CDR2 is FQNEAQ in the germline V gene (reference sequence). The CDR3 spells CASSRAKNIQYF. The CDR3 nucleotides are TGTGCCAGCAGTAGGGCCAAAAACATTCAGTACTTC.

This chain uses TRBV9 with TRBJ2-3; perhaps TRBD2 as D (5 bases). V was trimmed by 6 bases and J by 3 bases, leaving 8 bases between them. The CDR3 loop spans 12 amino acids. Germline loops: CDR1 SGDLS, CDR2 YYNGEE. CDR3 sequence (DNA): TGTGCCAGCAACCGACTAACAGATACGCAGTATTTT. It yields the protein CASNRLTDTQYF.

The gene calls are TRBV10-2 and TRBJ2-5; 10 nucleotides align to TRBD1. Per the germline V gene, CDR1 is WSHSY and CDR2 is SAAADI. The trim removed 3 bases at V and 6 bases at J, leaving 10 bases unmatched. The CDR3 loop spans 16 amino acids. The CDR3 DNA is TGCGCCAGCAGTGACCATAACCGGGACAGGGGCCAGACCCAGTACTTC. Translated: CASSDHNRDRGQTQYF.

The V and J genes are TRBV29-1 and TRBJ1-5, with 9 bases identical to TRBD1. V lost 6 bases to trimming and J lost 4 bases; unmatched junction nucleotides: 4. This CDR3 has 13 residues. Looked up from germline, CDR1 is SQVTM and CDR2 is ANQGSEA. The CDR3 loop reads CSVGQGQNQPQHF. DNA of the CDR3: TGCAGCGTGGGACAGGGACAGAATCAGCCCCAGCATTTT.

This clone was observed a single time. The chain recombines TRBV7-2 with TRBJ2-4; 8 positions match TRBD1. The V and J ends lost 0 bases and 16 bases, in that order; junction bases with no gene match: 11. Germline CDR1 is SGHTA and CDR2 is FQGNSA. This CDR3 region has 14 residues. CDR3 DNA sequence: TGTGCCAGCAGCTTAGCCTCGGGACAGGAGGTAGTTTACTTC. Protein product: CASSLASGQEVVYF.

The chain joins TRBV5-4 to TRBJ2-2; D unresolved. The germline V gene encodes CDR1 SGHNT and CDR2 YYREEE (reference sequence). This CDR3 is built from 14 residues. V was clipped by 3 bases and J by 5 bases, with 11 bases between them. The CDR3 DNA follows: TGTGCCAGCAGCTCAAACCTTCTAACCGGGGAGCTGTTTTTT. Encoded protein: CASSSNLLTGELFF.